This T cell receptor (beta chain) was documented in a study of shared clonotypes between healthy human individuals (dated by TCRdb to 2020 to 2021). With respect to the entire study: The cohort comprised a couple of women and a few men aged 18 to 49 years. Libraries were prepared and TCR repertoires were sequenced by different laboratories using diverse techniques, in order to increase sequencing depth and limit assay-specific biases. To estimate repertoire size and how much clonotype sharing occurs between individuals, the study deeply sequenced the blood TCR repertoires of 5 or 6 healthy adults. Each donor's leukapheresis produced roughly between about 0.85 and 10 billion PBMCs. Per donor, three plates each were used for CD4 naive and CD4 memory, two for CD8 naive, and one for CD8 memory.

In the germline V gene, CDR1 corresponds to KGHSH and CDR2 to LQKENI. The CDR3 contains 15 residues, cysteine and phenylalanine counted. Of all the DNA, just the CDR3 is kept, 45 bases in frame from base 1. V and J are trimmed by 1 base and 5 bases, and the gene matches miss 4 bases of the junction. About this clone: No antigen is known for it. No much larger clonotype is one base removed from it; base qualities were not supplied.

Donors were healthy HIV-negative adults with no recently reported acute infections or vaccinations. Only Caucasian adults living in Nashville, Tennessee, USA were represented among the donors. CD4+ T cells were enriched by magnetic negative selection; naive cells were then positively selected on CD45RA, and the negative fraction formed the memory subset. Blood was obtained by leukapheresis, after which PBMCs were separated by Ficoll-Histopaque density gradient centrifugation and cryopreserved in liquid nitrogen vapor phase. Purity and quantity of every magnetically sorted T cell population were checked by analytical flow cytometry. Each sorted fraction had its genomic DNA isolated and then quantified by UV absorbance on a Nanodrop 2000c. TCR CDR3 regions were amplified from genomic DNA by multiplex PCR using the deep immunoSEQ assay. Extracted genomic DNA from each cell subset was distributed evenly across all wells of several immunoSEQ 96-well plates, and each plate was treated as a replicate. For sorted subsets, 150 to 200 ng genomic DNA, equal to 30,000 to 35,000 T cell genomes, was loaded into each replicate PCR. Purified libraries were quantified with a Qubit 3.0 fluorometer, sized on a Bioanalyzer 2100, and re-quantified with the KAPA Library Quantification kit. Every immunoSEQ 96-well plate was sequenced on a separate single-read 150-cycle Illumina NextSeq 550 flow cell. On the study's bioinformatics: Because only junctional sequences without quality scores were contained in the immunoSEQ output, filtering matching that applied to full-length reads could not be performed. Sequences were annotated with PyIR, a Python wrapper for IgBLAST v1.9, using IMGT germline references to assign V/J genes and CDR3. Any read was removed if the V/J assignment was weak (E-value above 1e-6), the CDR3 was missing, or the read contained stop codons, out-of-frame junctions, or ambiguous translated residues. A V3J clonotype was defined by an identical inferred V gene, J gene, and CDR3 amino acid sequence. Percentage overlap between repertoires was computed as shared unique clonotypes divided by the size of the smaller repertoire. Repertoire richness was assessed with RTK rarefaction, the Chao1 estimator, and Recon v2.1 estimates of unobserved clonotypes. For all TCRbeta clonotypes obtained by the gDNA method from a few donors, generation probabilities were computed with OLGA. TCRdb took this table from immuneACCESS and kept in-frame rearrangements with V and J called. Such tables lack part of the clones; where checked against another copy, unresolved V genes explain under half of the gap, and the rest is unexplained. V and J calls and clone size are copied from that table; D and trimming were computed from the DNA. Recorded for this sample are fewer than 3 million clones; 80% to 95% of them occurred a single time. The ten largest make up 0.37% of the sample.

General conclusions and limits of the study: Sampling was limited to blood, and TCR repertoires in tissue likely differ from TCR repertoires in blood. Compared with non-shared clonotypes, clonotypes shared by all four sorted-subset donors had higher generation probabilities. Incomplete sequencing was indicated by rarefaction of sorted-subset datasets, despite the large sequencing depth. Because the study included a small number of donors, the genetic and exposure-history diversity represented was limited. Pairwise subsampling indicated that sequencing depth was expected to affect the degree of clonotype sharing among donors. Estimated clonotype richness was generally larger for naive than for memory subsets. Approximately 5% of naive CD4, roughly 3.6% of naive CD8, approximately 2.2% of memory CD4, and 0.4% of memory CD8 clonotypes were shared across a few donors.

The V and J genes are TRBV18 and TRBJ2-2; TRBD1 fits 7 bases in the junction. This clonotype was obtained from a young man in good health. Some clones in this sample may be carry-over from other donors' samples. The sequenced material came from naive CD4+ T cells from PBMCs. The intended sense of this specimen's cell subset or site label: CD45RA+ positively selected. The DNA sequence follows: TGTGCCAGCTCACCACGGGACAGTGATACCGGGGAGCTGTTTTTT. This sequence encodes CASSPRDSDTGELFF.